This T cell receptor beta chain derives from a study of blood T cell repertoires in COVID-19. With 4 bases clipped from V and 5 bases from J, the junction kept 10 bases outside the gene matches. The CDR3 length is 15 residues. Germline V gene lookup returns CDR1 MNHEY and CDR2 SVGAGI. In the original workflow: Cell counts per sample came from amplifying reference gene primers. Assay used: immunoSEQ multiplex PCR; TCRdb lists only in-frame clones, some missing. That table furnishes V, J and clone size, whereas the DNA furnished D and trimming. The table has tens of thousands of clones, 70% to 90% seen once.

The rearrangement uses TRBV6-5 and TRBJ2-5, with 7 bases aligning to TRBD1. The TCR sequence derives from a man aged 50 to 60 with acute or convalescent COVID-19. The sequencing input was peripheral blood. The CDR3 protein is CASSWNRDSKETQYF. The CDR3 nucleotides read TGTGCCAGCAGTTGGAACCGGGACAGCAAGGAGACCCAGTACTTC.